This T cell receptor beta chain was sequenced during a study of early T cells in non-severe SARS-CoV-2 infection (dated by TCRdb to the early 2020s). At the level of the whole study: TCR sequencing used bulk RNA from unsorted whole blood, so alpha and beta chains could not be paired. What the study reported, not specific to this receptor: VDJdb matching was skewed toward anti-spike CD8 responses, so virus-specific expansions were likely underestimated and private and CD4 specificities were missed.

Set within a cohort of healthcare workers in London, UK, this nested case-control study involved weekly PCR testing of nasopharyngeal swabs along with blood sampling. Healthcare workers were recruited between 23 and 31 March 2020, during the week of the UK lockdown, and were followed weekly for up to 16 weeks. Library preparation was by 5' RACE. Sequenced using a NextSeq 500. The TCR library protocol attached unique molecular identifiers to individual cDNA molecules to correct for sequencing error and PCR bias. Both TCR alpha and beta chains were sequenced, and tight co-correlation was observed between alpha and beta sequence abundances in each sample. Regarding the original processing steps: Decombinator V4 was used to annotate the V gene, J gene and CDR3 of the TCR sequences. TCRs were defined as expanded if a significant change between any two time points was detected under a Poisson model with p below 0.0001. Abundances of TCRs were expressed as counts per million after normalisation to the total number of TCRs sequenced in each sample. MAIT TCRs were defined by TRAV1-2 paired with TRAJ12, TRAJ20 or TRAJ33, and iNKT TCRs by TRAV10 paired with TRAJ18. VDJdb, accessed 1 November 2021, was searched for CMV, EBV and SARS-CoV-2 annotated TCRs, with TCRs annotated for multiple antigens excluded. TCRdb itself trimmed the public reads at Q25 with fastp, ran MiXCR and retained productive beta chains. Each CDR3 protein appears once, grouped with its most common genes and DNA. The V and J calls come from TCRdb's annotation, not from the publication. Counted in this sample were 52,000 or so distinct CDR3 sequences; under 15% of them appeared once. Around 1.4% of the sample belongs to the ten largest clones.

The table lists this clonotype with many counts. There is no known antigen for this receptor. Per-nucleotide qualities are absent, and no much larger clonotype sits a single base away. CDR1 LGHNA and CDR2 YSLEER are derived from the germline V gene. Measured from the cysteine to the phenylalanine, the CDR3 is 15 residues long. Only CDR3 DNA remains: 45 bases, in frame from the first base. The junction carries 10 bases between V and J, which are trimmed by 0 bases and 5 bases respectively. The chain was built from TRBV4-3 and TRBJ2-2, with TRBD1 as a weak D call on 5 bases. The sample was whole blood. This receptor was taken from an adult who was a healthcare worker with PCR-confirmed SARS-CoV-2 infection or an uninfected control (not recorded which). The DNA sequence follows: TGCGCCAGCAGCCAAGATTATCAGGGTACCGGGGAGCTGTTTTTT. Its protein product is CASSQDYQGTGELFF.